A single sample gave rise to the 24 T cell receptor beta chains below, sequenced in a study of blood T cell repertoires in COVID-19. Only in-frame clones appear in the TCRdb table, and some are missing; sequencing was by immunoSEQ multiplex PCR. Here the sample spans around 100,000 clones, around 82% being singletons. The sample taken for sequencing was peripheral blood. These receptors were taken from a human donor in a cohort sampled during active or convalescent COVID-19.

This clone occurred a few times. Here the CDR3 reads CASSSVSGINQPQHF. CDR3 bases: TGTGCCAGCAGTTCGGTTTCAGGGATAAATCAGCCCCAGCATTTT. This chain connects TRBV2 to TRBJ1-5; D is perhaps TRBD1 (5 bases). Trimming pared 5 bases from V and 4 bases from J, leaving 15 bases between. Germline V gene data show CDR1 as SNHLY and CDR2 as FYNNEI. This CDR3 is 15 amino acids long.

V and J are TRBV6-5 and TRBJ1-1, with unresolved D. Trimming left V 2 bases short and J 0 bases short, with 13 bases between. This CDR3 is 16 amino acids long. CDR1 and CDR2 (germline): MNHEY, SVGAGI. The CDR3 nucleotides read TGTGCCAGCAGTTACGGGCAGAGTCCAATGAACACTGAAGCTTTCTTT. The encoded protein is CASSYGQSPMNTEAFF.

The chain couples TRBV7-2 to TRBJ1-6; 7 nucleotides align to TRBD1. CDR1 and CDR2 from the germline V gene are SGHTA and FQGNSA. There are 15 residues in the CDR3. The J segment lost 6 bases and the V segment lost 4 bases, leaving 6 bases of the junction unmatched. The CDR3 DNA sequence: TGTGCCAGCAGCTCGGGACAGCTATTTAATTCACCCCTCCACTTT. It specifies CASSSGQLFNSPLHF.

The V call is TRBV18, the J call TRBJ2-7; 8 nucleotides match TRBD2. This CDR3 contains 14 residues. Germline lookup yields CDR1 KGHSH and CDR2 LQKENI. Trimming removed 2 bases from V and 7 bases from J; junction bases left unmatched: 7. This CDR3 is CASSPAGGATEQYF. As DNA, the CDR3 is TGTGCCAGCTCACCAGCCGGGGGGGCGACTGAGCAGTACTTC.

The CDR3 is CSVDKTGGLSGYTF. CDR3 nucleotide sequence: TGCAGCGTTGATAAGACAGGGGGCTTGAGTGGCTACACCTTC. The chain is built from TRBV29-1 and TRBJ1-2, with 10 bases aligning to TRBD1. V lost 3 bases, J lost 7 bases, and 8 bases stayed unmatched. CDR1 is SQVTM, CDR2 ANQGSEA, per germline. This CDR3 spans 14 amino acids.

The gene calls are TRBV5-1 and TRBJ2-1; D ambiguous. The CDR3 contains 14 residues. Germline lookup yields CDR1 SGHRS and CDR2 YFSETQ. V was trimmed by 2 bases and J by 8 bases, leaving 14 bases between them. CDR3 in DNA: TGCGCCAGCAGCTTTTCTGGGCAGTCCCATGAGCAGTTCTTC. This codes for CASSFSGQSHEQFF.

The V and J genes are TRBV19 and TRBJ2-5, with unresolved D. The CDR3 has 14 amino acids. Germline loops: CDR1 LNHDA, CDR2 SQIVND (reference sequence). V gave up 4 bases and J gave up 5 bases, with 14 bases separating them. In DNA, the CDR3 is TGTGCCAGTAGTACGACACAATGGAAGGAGACCCAGTACTTC. It translates to CASSTTQWKETQYF.

V usage is TRBV5-4 and J usage is TRBJ2-1, with D possibly TRBD1 on 6 matching bases. This CDR3 is 14 amino acids long. CDR1 SGHNT and CDR2 YYREEE come from the germline V gene (reference sequence). The germline V and J ends were trimmed by 4 bases and 4 bases, with 12 bases remaining between them. The CDR3: CASSVDSIYNEQFF. The CDR3 bases are TGTGCCAGCAGCGTGGACAGCATATACAATGAGCAGTTCTTC.

This chain links TRBV11-3 with TRBJ2-3; D ambiguous. Germline V CDR1 and CDR2: SGHNT, YENEEA. This CDR3 is built from 12 residues. V lost 3 bases and J 5 bases, leaving 6 bases between the germline ends. The CDR3 protein is CASSFQIDTQYF. The DNA of the CDR3 is TGTGCCAGCAGCTTTCAGATAGATACGCAGTATTTT.

This clone has just a few counts. This sequence joins TRBV7-9 and TRBJ1-5; D is unclear. The V end was cut by 3 bases, the J end by 6 bases, with 9 bases between. Germline CDR1 and CDR2: SEHNR and FQNEAQ (reference sequence). CDR3 length equals 13 residues. The CDR3 DNA sequence: TGTGCCAGCAGCTTCGAGGCGGGTCAGCCCCAGCATTTT. Translation gives CASSFEAGQPQHF.

This chain uses TRBV7-2 with TRBJ1-2; 8 positions agree with TRBD1. The CDR3 is 18 residues long. Germline lookup yields CDR1 SGHTA and CDR2 FQGNSA. J was trimmed by 7 bases and V by 2 bases; bases with no gene match: 18. CDR3 residues: CASSLNFGQGAQLGGYTF. The CDR3 nucleotides are TGTGCCAGCAGCTTAAATTTTGGGCAGGGGGCGCAACTCGGTGGCTACACCTTC. The full variable domain, in which reference TRBV7-2 and TRBJ1-2 provide the parts outside the CDR3, is GAGVSQSPSNKVTEKGKDVELRCDPISGHTALYWYRQSLGQGLEFLIYFQGNSAPDKSGLPSDRFSAERTGGSVSTLTIQRTQQEDSAVYLCASSLNFGQGAQLGGYTFGSGTRLTVV.

The chain has TRBV7-2 and TRBJ1-5; perhaps TRBD1 as D (5 bases). V was trimmed by 4 bases and J by 7 bases, leaving 11 bases between them. The germline V gene has CDR1 SGHTA and CDR2 FQGNSA. CDR3 length equals 13 residues. The CDR3 bases are TGTGCCAGCAGCTCAGGGATCGACCAGCCCCAGCATTTT. Translation: CASSSGIDQPQHF.

The chain has TRBV28 and TRBJ2-4, with TRBD2 identical over 8 bases. Losses at the gene ends were 8 bases for V and 3 bases for J; bases not matched to a gene: 6. The CDR3 is 14 residues long. Germline assignment: CDR1 MDHEN and CDR2 SYDVKM. The CDR3 reads CASGSGEGKNIQYF. The CDR3 coding sequence is TGTGCCAGCGGTAGCGGGGAGGGCAAAAACATTCAGTACTTC.

This clone turned up a few times. The V call is TRBV11-2, the J call TRBJ1-2; TRBD1 is a possible D gene (6 bases). This CDR3 has 18 residues. The V and J ends lost 1 base and 4 bases respectively, with 22 bases between them. Germline V CDR1 and CDR2: SGHAT, FQNNGV. The CDR3: CASSLVVAGAPLGYGYTF. The CDR3 coding sequence is TGTGCCAGCAGCTTAGTAGTGGCAGGGGCTCCCCTGGGCTATGGCTACACCTTC. Full variable domain (missing parts from reference TRBV11-2 and TRBJ1-2): EAGVAQSPRYKIIEKRQSVAFWCNPISGHATLYWYQQILGQGPKLLIQFQNNGVVDDSQLPKDRFSAERLKGVDSTLKIQPAKLEDSAVYLCASSLVVAGAPLGYGYTFGSGTRLTVV.

V usage is TRBV7-6 and J usage is TRBJ1-1; 7 bases are shared with TRBD1. Germline V gene sequence: CDR1 SGHVS, CDR2 FNYEAQ. CDR3 size: 15 residues. V was clipped by 1 base and J by 6 bases; unmatched bases: 8. DNA of the CDR3: TGTGCCAGCAGCTTAGTACACAGGGGAGACTCTGAAGCTTTCTTT. It specifies CASSLVHRGDSEAFF.

The table lists this clone with a count of one. This CDR3 is also generated by other DNA sequences in the sample. This chain connects TRBV9 to TRBJ1-1; unclear D gene. Trimming took off 5 bases at V and 1 base at J, with 9 bases between the two ends. CDR1 is SGDLS, CDR2 YYNGEE, per germline. The CDR3 runs to 13 residues. CDR3 bases: TGTGCCAGCAGTGCCGGAGGGAACACTGAAGCTTTCTTT. It yields the protein CASSAGGNTEAFF.

J is TRBJ2-1 and V is TRBV27; 8 bases are shared with TRBD2. V lost 8 bases and J lost 3; bases outside the gene matches: 15. Germline V gene sequence: CDR1 MNHEY, CDR2 SMNVEV (reference sequence). This CDR3 is built from 17 residues. CDR3: CASAQGLADKIYNEQFF. For the CDR3, the DNA is TGTGCCAGCGCCCAAGGACTAGCTGACAAGATCTACAATGAGCAGTTCTTC.

The chain recombines TRBV24-1 with TRBJ2-6, with D uncertain. Trimming removed 4 bases at V and 2 bases at J, with 14 bases between. Germline V lookup: CDR1 KGHDR, CDR2 SFDVKD. The CDR3 extends over 17 amino acids. The CDR3 protein is CATSDSAVLTGANVLTF. CDR3 in DNA: TGTGCCACCAGTGACTCCGCCGTCCTAACTGGGGCCAACGTCCTGACTTTC.

In DNA form, the CDR3 reads TGTGCCAGCAGCCGGCAGGGGTCGAACTATGGCTACACCTTC. Translating gives CASSRQGSNYGYTF. The V gene is TRBV11-2, the J gene TRBJ1-2; tentative D call: TRBD1 (6 bases). CDR1 is SGHAT and CDR2 is FQNNGV in the germline V gene. Trimming took off 5 bases at V and 2 bases at J, with 12 bases between the two ends. The CDR3 totals 14 residues.

The gene calls are TRBV19 and TRBJ2-2, with D possibly TRBD2 on 5 matching bases. V shed 4 bases and J shed 8 bases, with 11 bases lying between them. Germline V gives CDR1 LNHDA, CDR2 SQIVND (reference sequence). This CDR3 is 13 amino acids long. The CDR3 DNA reads TGTGCCAGTAGTACCCGGGGAGCAGGGGAGCTGTTTTTT. Residues: CASSTRGAGELFF.

The chain recombines TRBV19 with TRBJ1-3; D possibly corresponds to TRBD1 (6 bases). V was cut by 8 bases and J by 0 bases, with 17 bases left in between. Germline assignment: CDR1 LNHDA and CDR2 SQIVND (reference sequence). CDR3 size: 16 residues. CDR3 in DNA: TGTGCCAGTCGAACCGGACAGACGAACTCTGGAAACACCATATATTTT. Protein product: CASRTGQTNSGNTIYF.

V is TRBV4-2 and J is TRBJ1-5; D gene uncertain. V lost 5 bases, J lost 3 bases, and 17 bases lay in between. The CDR3 length is 16 residues. Germline CDR1 reads LGHNA; CDR2 reads YNFKEQ. The CDR3 protein is CASSLGRGLSNQPQHF. In DNA, the CDR3 is TGTGCCAGCAGCTTGGGCCGCGGGCTCTCCAATCAGCCCCAGCATTTT.

J is TRBJ1-6 and V is TRBV11-2, with D unresolved. Germline CDR1 reads SGHAT; CDR2 reads FQNNGV. The CDR3 consists of 14 residues. Trimming took off 4 bases at V and 6 bases at J, with 10 bases between the two ends. The CDR3 sequence: CASSSGLVNSPLHF. DNA of the CDR3: TGTGCCAGCAGCTCCGGGTTGGTTAATTCACCCCTCCACTTT.

V usage is TRBV7-2 and J usage is TRBJ1-1; 7 bases are a match to TRBD1. The CDR3 extends over 15 amino acids. Germline V gene data show CDR1 as SGHTA and CDR2 as FQGNSA. Losses at the gene ends were 3 bases for V and 1 base for J; bases not matched to a gene: 5. The CDR3 nucleotides are TGTGCCAGCAGCTTTACCGGACAGGAGAACACTGAAGCTTTCTTT. Protein product: CASSFTGQENTEAFF.